This is a list of T cell receptor beta chains from one sample in a study of T cell responses to AZD1222 COVID-19 vaccine. Using immunoSEQ multiplex PCR, the repertoire was profiled, and TCRdb retains in-frame clones only, with some absent. The table shows about 180,000 clones, with about 91% occurring only once. The sequences come from peripheral blood, collected 28 days after the second AZD1222 dose. Source of these receptors: an adult who received the AZD1222 COVID-19 vaccine. Both conserved end residues are part of each CDR3. A D gene is named only where the DNA matches it firmly. The size of a clone is reported for some rows only, either as once, few or many, or as a class for expanded clones.

J | D | V | size | DNA | CDR3
TRBJ2-2 | TRBD1 | TRBV19 | - | TGTGCCACCACAGGGGGGCCCTCGAGGACCGGGGAGCTGTTTTTT | CATTGGPSRTGELFF
TRBJ2-5 | TRBD2 | TRBV28 | - | TGTGCCAGCAGTTTATTAGCGGGGGGAGGGGCCCAGTACTTC | CASSLLAGGGAQYF
TRBJ1-5 | - | TRBV29-1 | - | TGTAGTGGGGGGAGTGGGGGCAATCAGCCCCAGCATTTT | CSGGSGGNQPQHF
TRBJ2-3 | TRBD2 | TRBV5-1 | - | TGCGCCAGCAGCTCCGGACTAGCGGGGGGGAACACAGATACGCAGTATTTT | CASSSGLAGGNTDTQYF
TRBJ1-6 | TRBD1 | TRBV28 | - | TGTGCCAGCAGTCCGGGACAGGGGTCGGCCTCCTATAATTCACCCCTCCACTTT | CASSPGQGSASYNSPLHF
TRBJ2-7 | - | TRBV7-8 | - | TGTGCCAGCAGCTTACAGGGAAGAGCCTACGAGCAGTACTTC | CASSLQGRAYEQYF
TRBJ1-5 | - | TRBV3-1/TRBV3-2 | once | TGTGCCAGCAGCCAGGGGACGGGGCAATATCAGCCCCAGCATTTT | CASSQGTGQYQPQHF
TRBJ1-6 | TRBD1 | TRBV6-6 | - | TGTGCCAGCAGTGCCCCGGGACAGGGGAATTCACCCCTCCACTTT | CASSAPGQGNSPLHF
TRBJ1-2 | TRBD1 | TRBV6-5 | - | TGTGCCAGCAGTTACTTGACAGGGACTGATGGCTACACCTTC | CASSYLTGTDGYTF
TRBJ2-5 | TRBD1 | TRBV5-4 | once | TGTGCCAGCAGCACGGGACAGTCCCAAGAGACCCAGTACTTC | CASSTGQSQETQYF
TRBJ2-7 | TRBD1 | TRBV19 | - | TGTGCCAGTAGGGAGACAGGGGGCTACGAGCAGTACTTC | CASRETGGYEQYF
TRBJ2-3 | TRBD1 | TRBV5-1 | - | TGCGCCAGCAGCGTATCCACAGGGGGGTCAACAGATACGCAGTATTTT | CASSVSTGGSTDTQYF
TRBJ2-1 | TRBD2 | TRBV3-1/TRBV3-2 | once | TGTGCCAGCAGCCAGAGACTAGCGGGGCTCGATGAGCAGTTCTTC | CASSQRLAGLDEQFF
TRBJ1-1 | - | TRBV5-4 | - | TGTGCCAGCAGACTACAAACTCAGGTGAACACTGAAGCTTTCTTT | CASRLQTQVNTEAFF
TRBJ2-7 | - | TRBV7-2 | once | TGTGCCAGCAGCTTATCGGCCCTTAACTCCTACGAGCAGTACTTC | CASSLSALNSYEQYF
TRBJ1-2 | - | TRBV5-6 | - | TGTGCCAGCAGCTTGGGGCCAGCCTATGGCTACACCTTC | CASSLGPAYGYTF
TRBJ2-7 | TRBD1 | TRBV2 | - | TGTGCCAGCAGTCTCGGGACAGGGGGGAACGAGCAGTACTTC | CASSLGTGGNEQYF
TRBJ1-2 | - | TRBV3-1/TRBV3-2 | - | TGTGCCAGCAGCCAAGGAGGAGTTGGTCCCTACTATGGCTACACCTTC | CASSQGGVGPYYGYTF